This passage covers 9 T cell receptor beta chains from one sample sequenced in a study of cytomegalovirus exposure and HLA in healthy donors. Amplification used 60 Vbeta primers and 13 Jbeta primers. Data came from immunoSEQ multiplex PCR; TCRdb stores just in-frame clones and leaves some out. The sample lists about 130,000 clones, over 70% occurring once. The material sequenced was PBMCs. The receptors come from a woman in her 40s in good health and CMV-seronegative.

This rearrangement joins TRBV10-3 to TRBJ2-7; D is possibly TRBD2 (6 bases). V gave up 0 bases and J gave up 0 bases, with 9 bases separating them. Per germline, CDR1 ENHRY and CDR2 SYGVKD. This CDR3 is 15 amino acids long. In DNA form, the CDR3 reads TGTGCCATCAGTGAGTCGTGGGACTTCTCCTACGAGCAGTACTTC. This gives the protein CAISESWDFSYEQYF.

The chain carries TRBV29-1 and TRBJ1-1, with 7 nucleotides matching TRBD1. The J segment lost 1 base and the V segment lost 6 bases, leaving 11 bases of the junction unmatched. The CDR3 loop spans 15 amino acids. CDR1 and CDR2 from the germline V gene are SQVTM and ANQGSEA. CDR3 DNA sequence: TGCAGCGTCAAGGACAGGAGGTGGGAGAACACTGAAGCTTTCTTT. Encoded protein: CSVKDRRWENTEAFF.

V gene TRBV4-3 combines with J gene TRBJ2-2; TRBD1 agrees at 9 bases. The CDR3 has 15 residues. Unmatched junction bases numbered 3, after V lost 3 bases and J lost 4 bases. Germline V lookup: CDR1 LGHNA, CDR2 YSLEER. The DNA for the CDR3 is TGCGCCAGCAGCCAGGACAGGGGTAGCACCGGGGAGCTGTTTTTT. Translating it yields CASSQDRGSTGELFF.

The CDR3 DNA reads as TGTGCCAGCAGCCCAAGGACAGGGGGCGAAGAAAAACTGTTTTTT. It codes for CASSPRTGGEEKLFF. This chain links TRBV14 with TRBJ1-4, with 11 bases matching TRBD1. This CDR3 comprises 15 residues. CDR1 and CDR2 (germline): SGHDN, FVKESK. The ends lost 4 bases at V and 8 bases at J; junction bases unmatched: 6.

This sequence joins TRBV28 and TRBJ2-7; D call uncertain. Germline CDR1 and CDR2: MDHEN and SYDVKM. The CDR3 is made up of 15 amino acids. V lost 3 bases to trimming and J lost 5 bases, with 17 bases between them. This CDR3 reads CASSFYSGYYDEQYF. The CDR3 DNA reads TGTGCCAGCAGTTTTTATTCCGGGTATTACGACGAGCAGTACTTC.

The chain couples TRBV6-5 to TRBJ2-1, with TRBD2 matching over 7 bases. CDR1 MNHEY and CDR2 SVGAGI come from the germline V gene. V was clipped by 5 bases and J by 2 bases; unmatched bases: 3. The CDR3 has 14 residues. The CDR3 region has the DNA TGTGCCAGCAGTCCCGGACTAGCCTACAATGAGCAGTTCTTC. Translated: CASSPGLAYNEQFF.

The chain couples TRBV19 to TRBJ2-2, with D perhaps matching TRBD1 (6 bases). V lost 7 bases, J lost 2 bases, and 23 bases lay in between. This CDR3 region has 18 residues. Per the germline V gene, CDR1 is LNHDA and CDR2 is SQIVND (reference sequence). The chain's CDR3 is CASTANRARIKNTGELFF. The CDR3 DNA follows: TGTGCCAGTACCGCAAACAGGGCGAGAATCAAAAACACCGGGGAGCTGTTTTTT.

Points on this clone: The same CDR3 is also encoded by other DNA sequences in this sample. Here the CDR3 DNA reads TGCGCCAGCAGCCCCGTGGGGGGGACTGAAGCTTTCTTT. Translated: CASSPVGGTEAFF. The chain links TRBV5-1 to TRBJ1-1; tentatively, D is TRBD1 (5 bases). The V end was cut by 4 bases, the J end by 5 bases, with 12 bases between. The CDR3 consists of 13 residues. Germline assignment: CDR1 SGHRS and CDR2 YFSETQ. The variable domain in full, with the rest retrieved from reference TRBV5-1 and TRBJ1-1, is KAGVTQTPRYLIKTRGQQVTLSCSPISGHRSVSWYQQTPGQGLQFLFEYFSETQRNKGNFPGRFSGRQFSNSRSEMNVSTLELGDSALYLCASSPVGGTEAFFGQGTRLTVV.

The J gene is TRBJ1-2, the V gene TRBV5-1; 8 bases agree with TRBD1. Germline lookup yields CDR1 SGHRS and CDR2 YFSETQ. The ends lost 7 bases at V and 6 bases at J; junction bases unmatched: 11. The CDR3 consists of 14 residues. CDR3 nucleotides: TGCGCCAGCTGCCCCTCAGGGGGCGTTGATGGCTACACCTTC. Its translation is CASCPSGGVDGYTF.